This T cell receptor beta chain was observed in a study of early stage breast cancer tumors. Study-wide results and limits: Tumor and normal breast were distinguished via blood comparison in most of the 16 patients.

Here immunoSEQ multiplex PCR was the method, and the copy in TCRdb shows in-frame clones only, minus some. This sample has around 30,000 clones, with approximately 70% found just once. As to this clone: What it recognizes is unknown.

CDR1 and CDR2 (germline): MNHEY, SVGAGI. CDR3 size: 15 residues. The junction had 4 bases not matched to a gene; V was cut back by 5 bases and J by 3 bases. The clonotype comes from a person between 30 and 45 years old with breast cancer. The V gene is TRBV6-5, the J gene TRBJ2-3, with 11 bases identical to TRBD2. The sequenced sample was breast tumor tissue. The CDR3 region has the DNA TGTGCCAGCAGTAATATAGCGGGAGGGACAGATACGCAGTATTTT. Its translation: CASSNIAGGTDTQYF.